The 3 T cell receptor beta chains given below trace back to one sample, sequenced in a study of response to subunit inactivated influenza vaccine. TCRdb reprocessed the RT-PCR reads via MiXCR and lists one record per CDR3 protein. The sample has roughly 570,000 distinct CDR3 sequences; roughly 15% are singletons. The sequencing used PBMCs from blood, collected 12 days after vaccination. All receptors derive from a man in his fifties who received an inactivated influenza vaccine.

The chain links TRBV20-1 to TRBJ2-1; TRBD2 might be the D (5 bases). The CDR3 runs to 13 residues. The germline V gene encodes CDR1 DFQATT and CDR2 SNEGSKA (reference sequence). The ends were cut back, 1 base at V and 4 bases at J, with 8 bases in the middle. CDR3 DNA: TGCAGTGCTAGAGTCGGGAATTACAATGAGCAGTTCTTC. Protein sequence: CSARVGNYNEQFF.

The V call is TRBV7-2, the J call TRBJ1-6; perhaps TRBD1 as D (5 bases). Germline V lookup: CDR1 SGHTA, CDR2 FQGNSA. Deletions cut 5 bases from V and 6 bases from J, with 14 bases between. This CDR3 spans 15 amino acids. The CDR3 nucleotides read TGTGCCAGCAGCGCTCTCGGGGGACCTAATTCACCCCTCCACTTT. Protein sequence: CASSALGGPNSPLHF.

About this clonotype: A read error may explain this, as a much larger clone is one base away. The chain uses TRBV19 and TRBJ2-5, with 9 nucleotides matching TRBD2. The CDR3 is made up of 17 amino acids. CDR1 is LNHDA and CDR2 is SQIVND in the germline V gene (reference sequence). The CDR3 loop is CGSSIGDPSGVRETQYF. The CDR3 region has the DNA TGTGGCAGTAGTATCGGCGACCCTAGCGGGGTTCGAGAGACCCAGTACTTC.